A single sample gave rise to the 29 T cell receptor beta chains below, sequenced in a study of CD8 T cells in ankylosing spondylitis. TCRdb reanalysed the 5' RACE reads using MiXCR and keeps one entry per CDR3 protein. Here the sample spans about 250,000 distinct CDR3 sequences, roughly 32% being singletons. What was sequenced was blood, either unsorted or a sorted T cell fraction (not recorded which). The source is a male donor with ankylosing spondylitis or in good health (not recorded which).

The chain employs TRBV27 and TRBJ2-7; TRBD2 agrees at 7 bases. The CDR3 is made up of 15 amino acids. CDR1 MNHEY and CDR2 SMNVEV come from the germline V gene (reference sequence). V was pared by 2 bases and J by 3 bases, with 7 bases of the junction left unmatched. This chain's CDR3 is CASSLVGGDYYEQYF. CDR3 coding DNA: TGTGCCAGCAGTTTAGTTGGGGGGGATTACTACGAGCAGTACTTC.

The V gene is TRBV12-3 or TRBV12-4, the J gene TRBJ2-2, with D perhaps TRBD1 (5 bases). CDR3 length: 13 residues. V was cut by 7 bases and J by 3 bases, with 9 bases left in between. CDR3 sequence (DNA): TGTGCCAGCAACAGGATTGACACCGGGGAGCTGTTTTTT. This translates into CASNRIDTGELFF.

This clonotype was detected only a few times. The V and J genes are TRBV5-1 and TRBJ1-2; 10 nucleotides line up with TRBD1. This CDR3 is built from 13 residues. Per the germline V gene, CDR1 is SGHRS and CDR2 is YFSETQ. The V segment lost 3 bases and the J segment 8 bases; nucleotides outside the gene matches: 4. CDR3 in amino acids: CASSSGTGVGYTF. The CDR3 region has the DNA TGCGCCAGCAGCTCCGGGACAGGGGTAGGCTACACCTTC.

This clonotype was seen more than once but under ten times. The V gene is TRBV5-1, the J gene TRBJ1-1, with D uncertain. Per germline, CDR1 SGHRS and CDR2 YFSETQ. The CDR3 has 15 amino acids. V lost 4 bases to trimming and J lost 0 bases, with 13 bases between them. CDR3 sequence reads: CASSGGRAMNTEAFF. The CDR3 nucleotides are TGCGCCAGCAGCGGAGGGAGGGCCATGAACACTGAAGCTTTCTTT.

The chain employs TRBV5-6 and TRBJ2-7; 8 nucleotides line up with TRBD1. J was trimmed by 5 bases and V by 5 bases; bases with no gene match: 6. Germline values: CDR1 SGHDT, CDR2 YYEEEE. The CDR3 runs 13 residues. CDR3 in amino acids: CASRKQGEDEQYF. Here the CDR3 DNA reads TGTGCCAGCAGGAAACAGGGGGAGGACGAGCAGTACTTC.

This chain uses TRBV20-1 with TRBJ2-4; tentatively, D is TRBD1 (5 bases). The CDR3 has 15 residues. V shed 0 bases and J shed 5 bases, with 14 bases lying between them. Germline-derived CDR1 and CDR2 are DFQATT and SNEGSKA (reference sequence). CDR3: CSARDQGAGENIQYF. CDR3 DNA: TGCAGTGCTAGAGATCAAGGGGCAGGCGAAAACATTCAGTACTTC.

This clonotype has more than one count but fewer than ten. This rearrangement joins TRBV29-1 to TRBJ2-1, with unresolved D. The CDR3 sequence is 15 residues long. From germline, CDR1 is SQVTM and CDR2 ANQGSEA. With 4 bases removed from V and 2 bases from J, the gap between germline ends came to 15 bases. Here the CDR3 reads CSVGGGTMAYNEQFF. As DNA, the CDR3 is TGCAGCGTTGGTGGTGGCACAATGGCCTACAATGAGCAGTTCTTC.

There are a few counts of this clonotype. For the CDR3, the DNA is TGTGCCAGCAGTTTATCCTCCGGGACAGGGCTCCAGCCCCAGCATTTT. As protein: CASSLSSGTGLQPQHF. This chain joins TRBV12-3 or TRBV12-4 and TRBJ1-5; 9 nucleotides match TRBD1. The CDR3 consists of 16 residues. V gave up 2 bases and J gave up 7 bases; unmatched junction bases: 9.

The J gene is TRBJ2-3, the V gene TRBV5-1, with a tentative D call TRBD1 (6 bases). In germline, CDR1 is SGHRS, CDR2 YFSETQ. The CDR3 is 12 amino acids. The V gene lost 4 bases and the J gene lost 6 bases, with 9 bases spanning the gap. In DNA form, the CDR3 reads TGCGCCAGCAGCCAGGGACACGATACGCAGTATTTT. Its translation: CASSQGHDTQYF.

The V gene is TRBV7-2, the J gene TRBJ2-5; D unclear. The CDR3 loop spans 13 amino acids. The germline V gene has CDR1 SGHTA and CDR2 FQGNSA. Trimming took off 5 bases at V and 5 bases at J, with 12 bases between the two ends. The CDR3 DNA sequence: TGTGCCAGCAGCCTGTCTAGAACTGAGACCCAGTACTTC. Amino acids: CASSLSRTETQYF. Variable domain in full (rest from reference TRBV7-2 and TRBJ2-5): GAGVSQSPSNKVTEKGKDVELRCDPISGHTALYWYRQSLGQGLEFLIYFQGNSAPDKSGLPSDRFSAERTGGSVSTLTIQRTQQEDSAVYLCASSLSRTETQYFGPGTRLLVL.

As for this clonotype: A much larger clone sits a single nucleotide away, making a read error possible. The V and J genes are TRBV7-3 and TRBJ2-6; D call uncertain. Trimming shortened V by 6 bases and J by 0 bases, and 3 bases separated the two germline ends. Germline CDR1 is SGHTA and CDR2 is FQGTGA. The CDR3 runs to 13 residues. Here the CDR3 reads CASRASGANVLTF. CDR3 nucleotides: TGTGCCAGCAGGGCCTCTGGGGCCAACGTCCTGACTTTC.

DNA for the CDR3: TGCGCCAGCAGCTTGGATTGGTCGGACGTAGTTTCCTACGAGCAGTACTTC. The encoded protein is CASSLDWSDVVSYEQYF. The chain recombines TRBV5-1 with TRBJ2-7; D not certain. The CDR3 extends over 17 amino acids. Looked up from germline, CDR1 is SGHRS and CDR2 is YFSETQ. The V end lost 0 bases, the J end lost 1 base, and 17 bases lay between the germline ends.

The chain links TRBV12-3 or TRBV12-4 to TRBJ1-2; D possibly corresponds to TRBD1 (5 bases). V was shortened by 6 bases and J by 11 bases, with 25 bases between the two germline ends. This CDR3 has 15 residues. The CDR3 reads CASSDGPRGRSVYTF. In DNA, the CDR3 is TGTGCCAGCAGCGACGGGCCTCGGGGCCGGTCCGTTTACACCTTC.

This chain joins TRBV29-1 and TRBJ2-7; TRBD1 aligns across 9 bases. The CDR3 contains 15 residues. Looked up from germline, CDR1 is SQVTM and CDR2 is ANQGSEA. The V gene end was trimmed by 0 bases and the J gene end by 1 base; junction bases not matched to a gene: 4. The CDR3 loop is CSVEDLGQGSYEQYF. The CDR3 nucleotides read TGCAGCGTTGAAGATCTGGGACAGGGATCCTACGAGCAGTACTTC.

This clonotype was seen a handful of times. The chain employs TRBV20-1 and TRBJ1-2; 8 nucleotides match TRBD1. This CDR3 comprises 11 residues. Germline CDR1 is DFQATT and CDR2 is SNEGSKA (reference sequence). V lost 7 bases and J lost 8; bases outside the gene matches: 6. CDR3 residues: CSGTGGGGYTF. CDR3 DNA: TGCAGTGGTACAGGGGGTGGAGGCTACACCTTC.

This clonotype was picked up a small number of times. The chain joins TRBV20-1 to TRBJ2-7, with a possible D match to TRBD1 (6 bases). The CDR3 is made up of 12 amino acids. Germline CDR1 reads DFQATT; CDR2 reads SNEGSKA (reference sequence). Trimming took off 6 bases at V and 1 base at J, with 10 bases between the two ends. This CDR3 is CSAGADSYEQYF. For the CDR3, the DNA is TGCAGTGCGGGGGCCGATTCCTACGAGCAGTACTTC.

The chain combines TRBV20-1 with TRBJ2-1; 9 positions agree with TRBD1. Germline CDR1 DFQATT, CDR2 SNEGSKA (reference sequence). The CDR3 extends over 16 amino acids. J lost 8 bases, V lost 1 base, and 12 bases had no gene match. The CDR3 region is CSARAQGAVWIYEQFF. The CDR3 bases are TGCAGTGCTAGAGCACAGGGGGCGGTCTGGATTTATGAGCAGTTCTTC.

This chain joins TRBV12-3 or TRBV12-4 and TRBJ2-5; TRBD2 agrees at 12 bases. The junction had 5 bases not matched to a gene; V was cut back by 5 bases and J by 4 bases. The CDR3 totals 15 residues. The CDR3 coding sequence is TGTGCCAGCAGTGAGACTAGCGGGGGCGGAGAGACCCAGTACTTC. Amino acids: CASSETSGGGETQYF.

This clonotype was seen only a few times. The V and J genes are TRBV20-1 and TRBJ2-5; 13 bases are shared with TRBD2. V dropped 2 bases and J dropped 4; count of bases not matched to a gene: 7. There are 16 residues in the CDR3. Germline CDR1 and CDR2: DFQATT and SNEGSKA (reference sequence). The CDR3 nucleotides read TGCAGTGCTAGATCTTTAGGGACTAGCGGGGTAGAGACCCAGTACTTC. It is translated as CSARSLGTSGVETQYF.

V is TRBV20-1 and J is TRBJ1-5; possible D gene TRBD1, 5 bases. This CDR3 region has 14 residues. Germline-derived CDR1 and CDR2 are DFQATT and SNEGSKA (reference sequence). Trimming pared 0 bases from V and 0 bases from J, leaving 6 bases between. This CDR3 reads CSARDTGSNQPQHF. The CDR3 DNA follows: TGCAGTGCTAGAGACACAGGTAGCAATCAGCCCCAGCATTTT.

The chain carries TRBV5-1 and TRBJ1-1; D uncertain. This CDR3 is 15 amino acids long. Per germline, CDR1 SGHRS and CDR2 YFSETQ. V was trimmed by 4 bases and J by 0 bases, leaving 13 bases between them. The CDR3: CASSLGGRMNTEAFF. The CDR3 nucleotides are TGCGCCAGCAGCCTGGGAGGGAGGATGAACACTGAAGCTTTCTTT.

The chain combines TRBV4-1 with TRBJ2-1; D remains unclear. V lost 3 bases to trimming and J lost 8 bases, with 11 bases between them. Germline CDR1 MGHRA, CDR2 YSYEKL. The CDR3 contains 13 residues. In DNA form, the CDR3 reads TGCGCCAGCAGCCAGGTACTTCGGGATGAGCAGTTCTTC. It is translated as CASSQVLRDEQFF.

This clonotype has more than one count but fewer than ten. Here the CDR3 reads CASSLGFTDTQYF. In nucleotides, the CDR3 is TGCGCCAGCAGCCTTGGTTTCACAGATACGCAGTATTTT. The rearrangement joins TRBV5-1 to TRBJ2-3; D call uncertain. This CDR3 is built from 13 residues. The V and J ends lost 4 bases and 2 bases respectively, with 8 bases between them. From germline, CDR1 is SGHRS and CDR2 YFSETQ. The variable domain in full, with the rest retrieved from reference TRBV5-1 and TRBJ2-3, is KAGVTQTPRYLIKTRGQQVTLSCSPISGHRSVSWYQQTPGQGLQFLFEYFSETQRNKGNFPGRFSGRQFSNSRSEMNVSTLELGDSALYLCASSLGFTDTQYFGPGTRLTVL.

This clonotype was seen more than once but under ten times. The rearrangement joins TRBV12-3 or TRBV12-4 to TRBJ2-7, with 11 bases that match TRBD2. V dropped 5 bases and J dropped 6; count of bases not matched to a gene: 3. The CDR3 sequence is 13 residues long. DNA for the CDR3: TGTGCCAGCAGTCCGGGACTAGCGGCCGAGCAGTACTTC. Amino acid sequence: CASSPGLAAEQYF.

The chain recombines TRBV12-3 or TRBV12-4 with TRBJ2-7, with D maybe TRBD1 (6 bases). The CDR3 covers 15 residues. The V and J ends lost 3 bases and 0 bases respectively, with 12 bases between them. CDR3 bases: TGTGCCAGCAGTTTGGGGGCCCTGAGCTCCTACGAGCAGTACTTC. Translation gives CASSLGALSSYEQYF.

The V and J genes are TRBV12-3 or TRBV12-4 and TRBJ2-2, with unresolved D. The CDR3 has 14 residues. Trimming removed 4 bases from V and 6 bases from J, with 12 bases in between. CDR3 in DNA: TGTGCCAGCAGTTCTGGTACTGAGCCCGGGGAGCTGTTTTTT. Amino acids: CASSSGTEPGELFF.

J is TRBJ2-3 and V is TRBV20-1; 10 nucleotides align to TRBD2. Germline CDR1 and CDR2: DFQATT and SNEGSKA (reference sequence). Trimming at V came to 6 bases and at J to 2 bases, leaving 14 bases not matched to a gene. This CDR3 contains 17 residues. The CDR3 nucleotides are TGCAGTGCCTCCCCGGTGATAGCGGGGGGATACACAGATACGCAGTATTTT. Amino acid sequence: CSASPVIAGGYTDTQYF.

Concerning this clonotype itself: Since the CDR3 does not end with the conserved phenylalanine or tryptophan, this likely comes from a read error. The DNA is left out, because the CDR3 cannot be placed on it with certainty; the CDR3 is given as TCRdb lists it. The chain couples TRBV2 to TRBJ1-4. CDR1 is SNHLY and CDR2 is FYNNEI in the germline V gene. With termini counted, the CDR3 has 11 amino acids. CDR3: CASSEVRADGR.

This clonotype was detected ten times or more. The chain recombines TRBV20-1 with TRBJ2-3; D unclear. V lost 2 bases and J 0 bases, leaving 6 bases between the germline ends. Germline V gene lookup returns CDR1 DFQATT and CDR2 SNEGSKA (reference sequence). The CDR3 is 13 amino acids. Here the CDR3 reads CSARPGSTDTQYF. The CDR3 DNA sequence: TGCAGTGCTAGACCCGGAAGCACAGATACGCAGTATTTT.